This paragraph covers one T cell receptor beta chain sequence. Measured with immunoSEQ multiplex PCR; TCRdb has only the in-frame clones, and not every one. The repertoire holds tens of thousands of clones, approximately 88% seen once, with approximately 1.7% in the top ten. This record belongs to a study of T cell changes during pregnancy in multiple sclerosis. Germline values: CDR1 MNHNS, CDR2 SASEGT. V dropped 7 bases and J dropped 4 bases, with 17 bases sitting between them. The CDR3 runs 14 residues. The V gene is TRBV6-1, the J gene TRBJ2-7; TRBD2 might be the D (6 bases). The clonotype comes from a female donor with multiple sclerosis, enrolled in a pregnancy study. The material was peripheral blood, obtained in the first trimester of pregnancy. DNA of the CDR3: TGTGCCAGCACCCTGAGCGGGCCTTCGTACGAGCAGTACTTC. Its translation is CASTLSGPSYEQYF.